The clone carrying this T cell receptor (beta chain) came up many times. The antigen remains undetermined. The germline CDR1 and CDR2 sequences are MDHEN and SYDVKM. V dropped 6 bases and J dropped 3 bases, with 9 bases sitting between them. This CDR3 is built from 12 residues. The time point here: newly diagnosed GD, antithyroid drugs for less than 3 months. Researchers made the TCR library from RNA that was extracted from PBMCs. The data are from a study of regulatory T cells in long-lasting Graves disease. Study-wide findings and caveats: There were preferences for TRBV28, TRBJ1-2 and TRBJ2-5 in persistent disease. Newly diagnosed patients had higher TCR diversity than persistent Graves' patients did.

Arm-PCR of CDR3 regions and iRepertoire HTBI primers were the basis on which TCR beta libraries were built. TCRdb itself ran the multiplex PCR reads through MiXCR, one entry per CDR3 protein. The sample lists approximately 350,000 distinct CDR3 sequences, approximately 16% occurring once. Separately, the same data were catalogued under a study of T cells in Graves' hyperthyroidism and ophthalmopathy. Per that study: Pregnant or lactating patients were excluded, as were those with uncontrolled infection or other autoimmune disease. The HTBI primer set served for first-round RT-PCR of the TCR CDR3.

This sequence originates from a man between 35 and 55 years old with Graves disease. Sample: peripheral blood mononuclear cells (PBMCs), taken at new diagnosis, from a patient treated with antithyroid drugs. This chain uses TRBV28 with TRBJ2-7; D is unresolved. CDR3 region: CASSLVDYEQYF. CDR3 in DNA: TGTGCCAGCAGCCTTGTGGACTACGAGCAGTACTTC. The full variable domain, in which reference TRBV28 and TRBJ2-7 provide the parts outside the CDR3, is DVKVTQSSRYLVKRTGEKVFLECVQDMDHENMFWYRQDPGLGLRLIYFSYDVKMKEKGDIPEGYSVSREKKERFSLILESASTNQTSMYLCASSLVDYEQYFGPGTRLTVT.